Following are 11 T cell receptor beta chains from one sample sequenced in a study of shared clonotypes between healthy human individuals. Sequencing was performed with immunoSEQ multiplex PCR; in TCRdb, only in-frame clones are kept and a portion is missing. The table shows around 2.1 million clones, with about 94% occurring only once. Material for sequencing was naive CD4+ T cells sorted from blood. Sample subset: CD45RA+ positively selected. The receptor source for this set is a man in his late teens or twenties in good health.

This chain connects TRBV12-5 to TRBJ2-7; no clear D. V lost 0 bases to trimming and J lost 0 bases, with 9 bases between them. Germline CDR1 reads LGHNT; CDR2 reads FRNRAP. The CDR3 covers 15 residues. CDR3 region: CASGLVPADSYEQYF. CDR3 coding DNA: TGTGCTAGTGGTTTGGTACCAGCAGACTCCTACGAGCAGTACTTC. Based on the CDR3 plus reference TRBV12-5 and TRBJ2-7, the full variable domain is DARVTQTPRHKVTEMGQEVTMRCQPILGHNTVFWYRQTMMQGLELLAYFRNRAPLDDSGMPKDRFSAEMPDATLATLKIQPSEPRDSAVYFCASGLVPADSYEQYFGPGTRLTVT.

The chain links TRBV28 to TRBJ2-7, with 7 bases identical to TRBD1. This CDR3 has 17 amino acids. V was pared by 6 bases and J by 0 bases, with 14 bases of the junction left unmatched. Looked up from germline, CDR1 is MDHEN and CDR2 is SYDVKM. The CDR3 nucleotides are TGTGCCAGCAGCCCAGCCGACAGGGCCTACAGCTCCTACGAGCAGTACTTC. It encodes CASSPADRAYSSYEQYF.

The J gene is TRBJ2-2, the V gene TRBV7-8, with TRBD2 as a possible D gene (6 bases). The CDR3 extends over 17 amino acids. Germline V lookup: CDR1 SGHVS, CDR2 FQNEAQ. V was cut by 4 bases and J by 6 bases, with 21 bases left in between. This CDR3 is CASSSPGDPGSAGELFF. CDR3 nucleotides: TGTGCCAGCAGCTCCCCGGGGGACCCCGGGTCGGCCGGGGAGCTGTTTTTT.

On this clone itself: Other DNA sequences in the sample encode the same CDR3. This rearrangement joins TRBV7-3 to TRBJ2-3; 8 bases are shared with TRBD1. CDR1 and CDR2 from the germline V gene are SGHTA and FQGTGA. With V trimmed by 2 bases and J by 3 bases, 1 base remained unmatched. The CDR3 spans 14 residues. This chain's CDR3 is CASSLQGATDTQYF. The CDR3 DNA reads as TGTGCCAGCAGCTTACAGGGGGCAACAGATACGCAGTATTTT. The full variable domain, in which reference TRBV7-3 and TRBJ2-3 provide the parts outside the CDR3, is GAGVSQTPSNKVTEKGKYVELRCDPISGHTALYWYRQSLGQGPEFLIYFQGTGAADDSGLPNDRFFAVRPEGSVSTLKIQRTERGDSAVYLCASSLQGATDTQYFGPGTRLTVL.

The V and J genes are TRBV28 and TRBJ2-1; D is uncertain. Looked up from germline, CDR1 is MDHEN and CDR2 is SYDVKM. The V end was cut by 0 bases, the J end by 4 bases, with 13 bases between. The CDR3 has 16 amino acids. CDR3 loop: CASSLWGSGRYNEQFF. The CDR3 DNA reads TGTGCCAGCAGTTTATGGGGATCAGGACGGTACAATGAGCAGTTCTTC.

The genes are TRBV10-2 and TRBJ1-2; the D is unclear. Looked up from germline, CDR1 is WSHSY and CDR2 is SAAADI. With 3 bases removed from V and 2 bases from J, the gap between germline ends came to 10 bases. The CDR3 loop spans 14 amino acids. The CDR3 reads CASSDPRRNYGYTF. The CDR3 region has the DNA TGCGCCAGCAGTGACCCCCGGAGGAACTATGGCTACACCTTC.

This rearrangement joins TRBV10-2 to TRBJ1-5, with D possibly being TRBD1 (5 bases). The CDR3 totals 18 residues. Trimming stripped 3 bases from V and 0 bases from J, with 18 bases between. Per the germline V gene, CDR1 is WSHSY and CDR2 is SAAADI. The CDR3 here is CASSERWGRNYSNQPQHF. In nucleotides, the CDR3 is TGCGCCAGCAGTGAAAGATGGGGCAGAAATTATAGCAATCAGCCCCAGCATTTT.

The chain recombines TRBV7-2 with TRBJ2-7; D might be TRBD1 (6 bases). V was trimmed by 5 bases and J by 6 bases, leaving 20 bases between them. This CDR3 is built from 15 residues. Germline V gene sequence: CDR1 SGHTA, CDR2 FQGNSA. The CDR3 loop is CASSPQGSGWGEQYF. The CDR3 nucleotides are TGTGCCAGCAGCCCACAGGGTTCCGGGTGGGGCGAGCAGTACTTC.

The chain is built from TRBV4-1 and TRBJ2-7; tentatively, D is TRBD1 (5 bases). Trimming removed 2 bases from V and 2 bases from J, with 13 bases in between. The CDR3 loop spans 15 amino acids. Per the germline V gene, CDR1 is MGHRA and CDR2 is YSYEKL. The CDR3, as DNA: TGCGCCAGCAGCCAAACCAGGGAAGGGGCCTACGAGCAGTACTTC. Translation gives CASSQTREGAYEQYF.

Only one count was recorded for this clone. This sample includes further DNA sequences coding for the same CDR3. V and J are TRBV4-1 and TRBJ2-7; D remains unclear. The germline gives CDR1 MGHRA, CDR2 YSYEKL. The CDR3 loop spans 14 amino acids. Trimming stripped 3 bases from V and 0 bases from J, with 9 bases between. The CDR3 region is CASSQGPPSYEQYF. CDR3 nucleotide sequence: TGCGCCAGCAGCCAGGGCCCACCCTCCTACGAGCAGTACTTC.

The rearrangement links TRBV4-3 to TRBJ2-7; D is perhaps TRBD1 (6 bases). Germline loops: CDR1 LGHNA, CDR2 YSLEER. The CDR3 contains 15 residues. Trimming cost V 1 base and J 3 bases, with 13 bases left between them. The CDR3, as DNA: TGCGCCAGCAGCCAAGGCGCAGGGGTCGGCTACGAGCAGTACTTC. This codes for CASSQGAGVGYEQYF.